This T cell receptor beta chain originates from a study of T cell repertoires in cytomegalovirus infection. Study-wide background: CMV infection plus the matching HLA type was flagged by public TCR beta signatures. Broader study findings: Cumulative frequency (of public TCR beta family members) identified carriers of CMV plus the relevant HLA. CMV-specific TCR beta clonotypes restricted by HLA-C dominated the ex vivo response.

TCRdb re-derived calls from the reads in MiXCR, one entry per CDR3 protein. The sample includes hundreds of thousands of distinct CDR3 sequences, 11% of them seen just once. This clonotype was recorded at least ten times. Its antigen is not known. CDR3 length equals 15 residues. Per germline, CDR1 MNHNY and CDR2 SVGAGI (reference sequence). Trimming stripped 4 bases from V and 0 bases from J, with 12 bases between. This sequence originates from a human donor in good health (CMV status not recorded). Some clones in this sample may be carry-over from other donors' samples. The chain uses TRBV6-6 and TRBJ2-5, with a possible D match to TRBD2 (6 bases). The sample consisted of PBMCs. CDR3 region: CASSSPGLNQETQYF. CDR3 sequence (DNA): TGTGCCAGCAGTTCCCCGGGACTGAACCAAGAGACCCAGTACTTC.